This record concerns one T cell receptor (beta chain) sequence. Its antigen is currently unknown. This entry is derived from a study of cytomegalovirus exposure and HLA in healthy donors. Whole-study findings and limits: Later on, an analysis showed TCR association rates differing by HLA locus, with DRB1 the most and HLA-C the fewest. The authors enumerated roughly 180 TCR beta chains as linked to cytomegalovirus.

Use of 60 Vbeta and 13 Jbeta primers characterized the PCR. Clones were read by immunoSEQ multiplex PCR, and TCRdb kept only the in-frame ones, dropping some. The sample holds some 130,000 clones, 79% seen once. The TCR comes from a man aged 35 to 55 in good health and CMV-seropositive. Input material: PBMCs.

Here the CDR3 DNA reads TGTGCCAGCAGCTTAGCGGGACAGGGGGGGGATGAGCAGTTCTTC. Residues: CASSLAGQGGDEQFF. The chain uses TRBV7-2 and TRBJ2-1; 11 bases fit TRBD1. Germline-derived CDR1 and CDR2 are SGHTA and FQGNSA. V gave up 0 bases and J gave up 8 bases; unmatched junction bases: 3. The CDR3 is made up of 15 amino acids.